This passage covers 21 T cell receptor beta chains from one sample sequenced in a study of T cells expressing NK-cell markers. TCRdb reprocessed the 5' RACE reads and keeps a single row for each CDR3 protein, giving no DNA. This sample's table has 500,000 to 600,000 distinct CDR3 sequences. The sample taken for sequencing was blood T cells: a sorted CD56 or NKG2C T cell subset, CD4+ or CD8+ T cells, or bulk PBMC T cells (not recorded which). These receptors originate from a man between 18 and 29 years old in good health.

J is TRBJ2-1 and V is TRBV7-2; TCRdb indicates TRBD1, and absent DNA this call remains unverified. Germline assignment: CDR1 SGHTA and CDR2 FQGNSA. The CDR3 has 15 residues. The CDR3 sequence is CASSQTGGWYNEQFF.

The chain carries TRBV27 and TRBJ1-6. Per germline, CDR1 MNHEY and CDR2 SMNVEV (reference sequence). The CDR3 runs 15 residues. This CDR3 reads CASSLKARSRSPLHF.

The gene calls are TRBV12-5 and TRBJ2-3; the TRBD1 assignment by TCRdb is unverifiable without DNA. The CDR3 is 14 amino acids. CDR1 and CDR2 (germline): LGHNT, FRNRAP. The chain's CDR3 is CASGATVITDTQYF.

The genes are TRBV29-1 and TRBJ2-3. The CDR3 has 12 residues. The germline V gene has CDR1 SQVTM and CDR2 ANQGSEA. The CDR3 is CSVGHGPDTQYF.

The CDR3 spells CASSLVQGASEQYF. The chain combines TRBV7-2 with TRBJ2-7; TCRdb returns TRBD1, unconfirmable since there is no DNA. The CDR3 is 14 residues long. The germline V gene has CDR1 SGHTA and CDR2 FQGNSA.

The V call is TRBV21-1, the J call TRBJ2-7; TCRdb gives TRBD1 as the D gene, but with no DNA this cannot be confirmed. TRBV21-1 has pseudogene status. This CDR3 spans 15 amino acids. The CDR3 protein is CASSKVGRVPYEQYF.

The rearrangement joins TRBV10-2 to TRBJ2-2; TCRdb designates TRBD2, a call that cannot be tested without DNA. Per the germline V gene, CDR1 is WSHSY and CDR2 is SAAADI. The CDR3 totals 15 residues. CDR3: CASSERSSGSLELFF.

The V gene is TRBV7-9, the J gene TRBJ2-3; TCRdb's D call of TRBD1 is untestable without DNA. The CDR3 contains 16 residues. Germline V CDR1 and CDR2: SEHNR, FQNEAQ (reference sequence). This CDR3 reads CASSFRVGAVADTQYF. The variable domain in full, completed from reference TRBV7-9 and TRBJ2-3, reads DTGVSQNPRHKITKRGQNVTFRCDPISEHNRLYWYRQTLGQGPEFLTYFQNEAQLEKSRLLSDRFSAERPKGSFSTLEIQRTEQGDSAMYLCASSFRVGAVADTQYFGPGTRLTVL.

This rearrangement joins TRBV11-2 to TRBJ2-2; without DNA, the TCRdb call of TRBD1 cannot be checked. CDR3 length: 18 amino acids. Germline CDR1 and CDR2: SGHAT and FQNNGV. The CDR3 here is CASSLPTTRGTWTGELFF. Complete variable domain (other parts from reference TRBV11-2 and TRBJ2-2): EAGVAQSPRYKIIEKRQSVAFWCNPISGHATLYWYQQILGQGPKLLIQFQNNGVVDDSQLPKDRFSAERLKGVDSTLKIQPAKLEDSAVYLCASSLPTTRGTWTGELFFGEGSRLTVL.

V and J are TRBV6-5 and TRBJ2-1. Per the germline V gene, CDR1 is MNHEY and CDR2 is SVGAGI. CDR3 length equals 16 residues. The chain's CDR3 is CASSPRWGRSYNEQFF.

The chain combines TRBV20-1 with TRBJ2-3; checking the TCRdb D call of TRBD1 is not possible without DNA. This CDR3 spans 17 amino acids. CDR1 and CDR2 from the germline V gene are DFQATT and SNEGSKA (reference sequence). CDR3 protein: CSASGTGTGTSTDTQYF.

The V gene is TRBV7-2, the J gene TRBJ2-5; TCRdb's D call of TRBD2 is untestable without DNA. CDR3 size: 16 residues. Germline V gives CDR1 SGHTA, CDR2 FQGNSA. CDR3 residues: CASSLDGSGRWETQYF.

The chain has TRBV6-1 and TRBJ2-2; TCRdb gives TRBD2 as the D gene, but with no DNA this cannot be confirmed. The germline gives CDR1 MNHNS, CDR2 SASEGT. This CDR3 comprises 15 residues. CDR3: CASSLGARGTGELFF.

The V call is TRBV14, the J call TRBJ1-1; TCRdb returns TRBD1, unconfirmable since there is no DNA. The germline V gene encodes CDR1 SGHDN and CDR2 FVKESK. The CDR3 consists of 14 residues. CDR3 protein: CASSQTGYWAEAFF. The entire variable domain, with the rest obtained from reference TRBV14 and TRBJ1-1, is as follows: EAGVTQFPSHSVIEKGQTVTLRCDPISGHDNLYWYRRVMGKEIKFLLHFVKESKQDESGMPNNRFLAERTGGTYSTLKVQPAELEDSGVYFCASSQTGYWAEAFFGQGTRLTVV.

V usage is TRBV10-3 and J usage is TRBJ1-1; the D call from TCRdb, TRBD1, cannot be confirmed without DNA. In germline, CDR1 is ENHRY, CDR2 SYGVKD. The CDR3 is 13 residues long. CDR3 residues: CAISPGERAEAFF.

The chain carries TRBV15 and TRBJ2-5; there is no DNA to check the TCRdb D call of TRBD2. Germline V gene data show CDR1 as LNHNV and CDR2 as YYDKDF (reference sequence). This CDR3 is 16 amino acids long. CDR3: CATSRGTSGSGETQYF. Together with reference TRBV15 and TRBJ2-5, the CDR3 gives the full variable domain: DAMVIQNPRYQVTQFGKPVTLSCSQTLNHNVMYWYQQKSSQAPKLLFHYYDKDFNNEADTPDNFQSRRPNTSFCFLDIRSPGLGDTAMYLCATSRGTSGSGETQYFGPGTRLLVL.

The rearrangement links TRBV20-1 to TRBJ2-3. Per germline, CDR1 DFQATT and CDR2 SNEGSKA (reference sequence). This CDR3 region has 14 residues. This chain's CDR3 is CSVSRGNLGDTQYF.

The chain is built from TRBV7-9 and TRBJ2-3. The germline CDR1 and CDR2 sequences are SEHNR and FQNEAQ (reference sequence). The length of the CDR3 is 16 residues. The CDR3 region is CASSHLNGGSTDTQYF. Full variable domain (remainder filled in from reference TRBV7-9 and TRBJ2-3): DTGVSQNPRHKITKRGQNVTFRCDPISEHNRLYWYRQTLGQGPEFLTYFQNEAQLEKSRLLSDRFSAERPKGSFSTLEIQRTEQGDSAMYLCASSHLNGGSTDTQYFGPGTRLTVL.

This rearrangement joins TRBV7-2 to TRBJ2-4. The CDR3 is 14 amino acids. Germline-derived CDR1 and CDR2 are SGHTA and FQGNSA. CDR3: CASSFTGNKNIQYF.

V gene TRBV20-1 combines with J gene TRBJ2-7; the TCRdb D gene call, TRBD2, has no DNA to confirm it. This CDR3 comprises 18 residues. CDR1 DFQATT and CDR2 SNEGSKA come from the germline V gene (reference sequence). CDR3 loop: CSAAYASGRAGPGYEQYF.

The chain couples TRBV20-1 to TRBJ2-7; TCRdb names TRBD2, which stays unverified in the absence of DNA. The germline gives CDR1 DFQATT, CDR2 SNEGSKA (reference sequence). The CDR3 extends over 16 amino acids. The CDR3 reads CSARETGLAGPYEQYF.